This T cell receptor beta chain was captured in a study of cytomegalovirus exposure and HLA in healthy donors. V gave up 4 bases and J gave up 6 bases, with 9 bases separating them. The CDR3 has 12 amino acids. Germline CDR1 reads SGHTA; CDR2 reads FQGNSA. As concerns this clone: Its antigen is as yet unknown.

Overall study results and limits: Later analysis found that TCR beta chains associated with HLA were more clonally expanded than other, equally common chains.

PCR involved 60 Vbeta and 13 Jbeta primers. Method: immunoSEQ multiplex PCR; TCRdb's copy keeps in-frame clones and lacks some. The profile shows about 120,000 clones, around 77% of them singletons. The TCR sequence derives from a human donor in good health. The rearrangement joins TRBV7-2 to TRBJ1-1; D may be TRBD1 (5 bases). The sequenced sample consisted of PBMCs. The CDR3 DNA reads as TGTGCCAGCAGCTCATGGGGGGCTGAAGCTTTCTTT. It specifies CASSSWGAEAFF.